These T cell receptor beta chains were read from a single sample in a study of CD8 T cells in Susac syndrome. From the immunoSEQ multiplex PCR reads, TCRdb called clonotypes with MiXCR, one entry per CDR3 protein. Of 170,000 or so distinct CDR3 sequences in the sample, 90% to 95% were seen once. The sequenced sample was CD8+ T cells from PBMCs. The receptors come from a human donor with multiple sclerosis. Each CDR3 is given with its conserved first and last residue. Fields, in order: clone size, D gene, V gene, J gene, CDR3 protein, CDR3 DNA. D genes are given only for firm matches. The size entry is marked missing in some rows and otherwise reads once, few, many or a size class.

.,.,TRBV9,TRBJ2-6,CASQTSASISKSGANVLTF,TGTGCCAGCCAAACTTCTGCTTCCATATCCAAATCTGGGGCCAACGTCCTGACTTTC
.,TRBD2,TRBV12-3/TRBV12-4,TRBJ2-5,CASSDVAGIQETQYF,TGTGCCAGCAGTGACGTAGCGGGAATACAAGAGACCCAGTACTTC
.,.,TRBV9,TRBJ2-1,CASSILPTGTRYNEQFF,TGTGCCAGCAGCATCCTACCGACCGGGACCAGATACAATGAGCAGTTCTTC
.,.,TRBV12-5,TRBJ1-1,CASGLNPQNTEAFF,TGTGCTAGTGGTTTGAACCCACAAAACACTGAAGCTTTCTTT
once,.,TRBV4-1,TRBJ2-3,CASSRRSGLNTDTQYF,TGCGCCAGCAGCCGACGGTCGGGACTGAACACAGATACGCAGTATTTT
.,.,TRBV5-4,TRBJ2-7,CASSSIDAPSSYEQYF,TGTGCCAGCAGCTCAATCGACGCCCCGAGCTCCTACGAGCAGTACTTC
.,TRBD1,TRBV29-1,TRBJ2-7,CSVVGQGRIYEQYF,TGCAGCGTTGTTGGACAGGGAAGGATCTACGAGCAGTACTTC
.,TRBD2,TRBV4-1,TRBJ2-1,CASSHLSGGSYNEQFF,TGCGCCAGCAGCCATCTTAGCGGGGGCTCCTACAATGAGCAGTTCTTC
once,.,TRBV19,TRBJ2-3,CASSIDRSTDTQYF,TGTGCCAGTAGTATAGACAGAAGCACAGATACGCAGTATTTT
.,.,TRBV2,TRBJ2-5,CAGGTEQETQYF,TGTGCCGGAGGGACAGAACAAGAGACCCAGTACTTC
.,TRBD2,TRBV20-1,TRBJ2-5,CSARASGGPETQYF,TGCAGTGCTAGAGCTAGCGGGGGGCCGGAGACCCAGTACTTC
.,.,TRBV5-1,TRBJ2-3,CASSFLGGYTDTQYF,TGCGCCAGCAGCTTCCTCGGAGGCTACACAGATACGCAGTATTTT
.,.,TRBV20-1,TRBJ1-5,CSASEQGINQPQHF,TGCAGTGCTAGTGAACAGGGAATCAATCAGCCCCAGCATTTT
.,.,TRBV13,TRBJ2-2,CASSLKGAGELFF,TGTGCCAGCAGCTTAAAGGGGGCCGGGGAGCTGTTTTTT
.,.,TRBV20-1,TRBJ2-7,CSARDVEGGDYEQYF,TGCAGTGCTAGAGATGTAGAGGGGGGGGACTACGAGCAGTACTTC